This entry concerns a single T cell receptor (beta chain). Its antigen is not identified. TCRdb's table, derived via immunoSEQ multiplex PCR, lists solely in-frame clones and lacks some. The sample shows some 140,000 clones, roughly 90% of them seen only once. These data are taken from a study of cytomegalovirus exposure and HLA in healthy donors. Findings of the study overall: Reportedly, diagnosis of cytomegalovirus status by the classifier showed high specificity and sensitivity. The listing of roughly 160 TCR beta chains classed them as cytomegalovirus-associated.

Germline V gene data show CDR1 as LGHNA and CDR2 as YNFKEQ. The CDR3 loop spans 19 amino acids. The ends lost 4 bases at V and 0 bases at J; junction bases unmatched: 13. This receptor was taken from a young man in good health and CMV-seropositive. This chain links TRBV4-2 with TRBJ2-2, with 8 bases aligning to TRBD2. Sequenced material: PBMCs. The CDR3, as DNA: TGTGCCAGCAGCCCGGGCGGGGGGCGCACTCACGCGAACACCGGGGAGCTGTTTTTT. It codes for CASSPGGGRTHANTGELFF.